This TCR beta chain emerged from a study of blood T cell repertoires in COVID-19. Study summary: Acute and convalescent COVID-19 specimens originated in the United States, Italy and Spain. Nucleic acid was either cDNA or gDNA, and it came from T cells, B-cell-depleted T cells, or PBMCs.

In the authors' methods: Estimates of nucleated cell counts were drawn from the amplification of reference gene primers. Method: immunoSEQ multiplex PCR; TCRdb's copy keeps in-frame clones and lacks some. V and J calls plus clone size are reproduced from that table; the DNA served to infer D and trimming. The sample shows tens of thousands of clones, around nine tenths of them seen only once. The germline V gene has CDR1 LGHNA and CDR2 YSLEER. Trimming took 4 bases from V and 7 from J; bases not matched to a gene: 12. The CDR3 contains 18 residues. The sequence came from a man between 45 and 60 years old with active COVID-19. The material sequenced was peripheral blood. The rearrangement uses TRBV4-3 and TRBJ2-1; 14 nucleotides agree with TRBD2. CDR3 sequence: CASSRFTTGLAGVNEQFF. CDR3 in DNA: TGCGCCAGCAGCCGATTCACTACGGGACTAGCGGGAGTAAATGAGCAGTTCTTC.